This T cell receptor (beta chain) was identified during a study of cytomegalovirus exposure and HLA in healthy donors. For the study at large: Drawn from HLA-typed donors, tens of millions of unique TCRs were held in an early data release. Overall study results and limits: Several of the most significant clusters appeared, in a later analysis, to be linked to common viral pathogens. A missense DCLRE1C variant was associated with V- and J-gene trimming of TCR beta chains in a later analysis, and an independent cohort replicated the association.

The CDR3 has 14 amino acids. V dropped 4 bases and J dropped 9; count of bases not matched to a gene: 8. Per germline, CDR1 SGHRS and CDR2 YFSETQ. A word on this clone: No antigen is known for it.

The PCR contained 60 Vbeta and 13 Jbeta primers. Clones were read by immunoSEQ multiplex PCR, and TCRdb kept only the in-frame ones, dropping some. The table gives about 100,000 clones; the top ten clones make up 0.59% of it. The sequence derives from a man in his forties or fifties in good health and CMV-seronegative. The chain uses TRBV5-1 and TRBJ1-5; TRBD1 matches at 9 bases. The sample taken for sequencing was PBMCs. DNA of the CDR3: TGCGCCAGCAGCCTGGCGGGACAGGGCTCGCCCCAGCATTTT. Translating gives CASSLAGQGSPQHF.